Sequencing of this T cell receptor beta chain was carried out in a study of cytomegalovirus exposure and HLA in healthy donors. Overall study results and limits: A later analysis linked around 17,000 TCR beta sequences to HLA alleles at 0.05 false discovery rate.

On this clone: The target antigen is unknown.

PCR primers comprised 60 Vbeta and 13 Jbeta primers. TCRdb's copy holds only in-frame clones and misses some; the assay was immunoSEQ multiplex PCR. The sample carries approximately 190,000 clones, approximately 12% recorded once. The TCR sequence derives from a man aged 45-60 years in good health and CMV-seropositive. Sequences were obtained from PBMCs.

The CDR3 sequence is CATSGGGFGYGYTF. CDR3 bases: TGTGCCACCAGCGGGGGGGGGTTTGGCTATGGCTACACCTTC. The V gene is TRBV15, the J gene TRBJ1-2, with a tentative D call TRBD1 (5 bases). The CDR3 spans 14 residues. V shed 5 bases and J shed 4 bases, with 14 bases lying between them. CDR1 is LNHNV, CDR2 YYDKDF, per germline (reference sequence).